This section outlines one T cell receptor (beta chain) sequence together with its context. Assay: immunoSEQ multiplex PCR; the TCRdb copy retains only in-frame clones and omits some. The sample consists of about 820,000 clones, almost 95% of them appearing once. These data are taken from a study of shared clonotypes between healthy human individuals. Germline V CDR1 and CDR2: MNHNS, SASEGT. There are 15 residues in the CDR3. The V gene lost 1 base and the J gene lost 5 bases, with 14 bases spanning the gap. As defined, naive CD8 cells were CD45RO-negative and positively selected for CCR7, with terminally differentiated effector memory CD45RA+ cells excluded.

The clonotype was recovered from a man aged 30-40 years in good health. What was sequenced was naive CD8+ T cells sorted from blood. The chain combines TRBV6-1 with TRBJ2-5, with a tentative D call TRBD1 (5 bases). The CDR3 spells CASSEGQLIRETQYF. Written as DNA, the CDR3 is TGTGCCAGCAGTGAAGGACAGCTCATCCGGGAGACCCAGTACTTC.